One and the same sample provided the 5 T cell receptor beta chains below, sequenced in a study of T cell responses to AZD1222 COVID-19 vaccine. Clones were read by immunoSEQ multiplex PCR, and TCRdb kept only the in-frame ones, dropping some. The repertoire holds just under 150,000 clones, with 88% as singletons. The sequenced sample was peripheral blood, obtained 28 days after the second dose of the MenACWY control vaccine. All receptors come from an adult who received the MenACWY meningococcal vaccine as a control.

The chain combines TRBV19 with TRBJ1-5; TRBD1 might be the D (6 bases). CDR1 is LNHDA and CDR2 is SQIVND in the germline V gene (reference sequence). V lost 3 bases and J 2 bases, leaving 14 bases between the germline ends. This CDR3 has 16 amino acids. CDR3: CASSIPDRRGNQPQHF. The CDR3 DNA follows: TGTGCCAGTAGTATCCCAGACAGGAGGGGCAATCAGCCCCAGCATTTT. Full variable domain (remainder filled in from reference TRBV19 and TRBJ1-5): DGGITQSPKYLFRKEGQNVTLSCEQNLNHDAMYWYRQDPGQGLRLIYYSQIVNDFQKGDIAEGYSVSREKKESFPLTVTSAQKNPTAFYLCASSIPDRRGNQPQHFGDGTRLSIL.

The chain employs TRBV13 and TRBJ2-5; 9 bases align to TRBD1. The CDR3 contains 15 residues. Germline trimming cut 0 bases from V and 5 bases from J; bases unmatched to any gene: 4. CDR1 is PRHDT and CDR2 is FYEKMQ in the germline V gene (reference sequence). The CDR3 here is CASSLGTGGYETQYF. DNA for the CDR3: TGTGCCAGCAGCTTAGGCACAGGGGGCTACGAGACCCAGTACTTC.

The CDR3 DNA follows: TGTGCCAGTAGCTGGCCCCAGGGAGGGTCCGGGGAGCTGTTTTTT. Protein product: CASSWPQGGSGELFF. The J gene is TRBJ2-2, the V gene TRBV19; 7 positions match TRBD2. CDR3 length equals 15 residues. Trimming cost V 6 bases and J 6 bases; bases outside gene matches: 10. Per germline, CDR1 LNHDA and CDR2 SQIVND (reference sequence).

The chain combines TRBV4-1 with TRBJ1-2, with 10 bases matching TRBD1. Losses at the gene ends were 3 bases for V and 3 bases for J; bases not matched to a gene: 4. This CDR3 is built from 15 residues. Germline CDR1 is MGHRA and CDR2 is YSYEKL. This CDR3 is CASSHRDRGDYGYTF. CDR3 DNA sequence: TGCGCCAGCAGCCACCGGGACAGGGGAGACTATGGCTACACCTTC.

The chain has TRBV5-4 and TRBJ2-7; D gene unclear. V was cut by 4 bases and J by 0 bases, with 23 bases left in between. The CDR3 loop spans 18 amino acids. Germline CDR1 and CDR2: SGHNT and YYREEE (reference sequence). CDR3 nucleotide sequence: TGTGCCAGCAGCCGCCCCGTTACCGAGGCTTTAAGCTCCTACGAGCAGTACTTC. The encoded protein is CASSRPVTEALSSYEQYF.